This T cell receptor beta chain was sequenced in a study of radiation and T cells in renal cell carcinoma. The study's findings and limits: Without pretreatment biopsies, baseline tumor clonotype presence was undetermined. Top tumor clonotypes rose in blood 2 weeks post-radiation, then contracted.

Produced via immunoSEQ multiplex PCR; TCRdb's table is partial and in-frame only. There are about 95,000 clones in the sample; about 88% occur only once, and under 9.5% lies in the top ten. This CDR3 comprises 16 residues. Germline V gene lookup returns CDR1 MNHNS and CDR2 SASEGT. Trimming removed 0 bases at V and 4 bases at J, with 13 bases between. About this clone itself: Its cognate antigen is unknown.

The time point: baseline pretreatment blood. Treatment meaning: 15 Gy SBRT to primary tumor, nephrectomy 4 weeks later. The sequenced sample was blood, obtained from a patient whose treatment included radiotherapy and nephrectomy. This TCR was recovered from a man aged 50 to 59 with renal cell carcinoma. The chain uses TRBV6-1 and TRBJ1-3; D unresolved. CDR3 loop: CASSEARPGVGNTIYF. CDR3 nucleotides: TGTGCCAGCAGTGAAGCGAGGCCCGGGGTCGGAAACACCATATATTTT.